These 20 T cell receptor beta chains share one sample of origin, sequenced in a study of blood T cell repertoires in COVID-19. Here immunoSEQ multiplex PCR was the method, and the copy in TCRdb shows in-frame clones only, minus some. Of 150,000 to 180,000 clones listed, around 78% are singletons. The source material was peripheral blood. These receptors were collected from an elderly man with acute or convalescent COVID-19.

This rearrangement joins TRBV18 to TRBJ2-7; tentatively, D is TRBD1 (6 bases). This CDR3 region has 16 residues. The V end lost 6 bases, the J end lost 3 bases, and 21 bases lay between the germline ends. Germline assignment: CDR1 KGHSH and CDR2 LQKENI. The CDR3 loop reads CASSQDLQGTNYEQYF. As DNA, the CDR3 is TGTGCCAGCTCCCAAGACTTACAGGGCACCAACTACGAGCAGTACTTC. The whole variable domain, filled in from reference TRBV18 and TRBJ2-7, reads NAGVMQNPRHLVRRRGQEARLRCSPMKGHSHVYWYRQLPEEGLKFMVYLQKENIIDESGMPKERFSAEFPKEGPSILRIQQVVRGDSAAYFCASSQDLQGTNYEQYFGPGTRLTVT.

The V call is TRBV10-1, the J call TRBJ1-4; TRBD1 matches at 9 bases. The J segment lost 7 bases and the V segment lost 4 bases, leaving 4 bases of the junction unmatched. CDR1 is WNHNN, CDR2 SYGVQD, per germline (reference sequence). There are 14 residues in the CDR3. Here the CDR3 reads CASSAGQGSEKLFF. In nucleotides, the CDR3 is TGCGCCAGCAGTGCCGGACAGGGGAGTGAAAAACTGTTTTTT.

This chain links TRBV5-6 with TRBJ2-1; 7 nucleotides align to TRBD2. The germline V gene has CDR1 SGHDT and CDR2 YYEEEE. V shed 4 bases, J shed 0 bases, and the junction held 7 bases outside the gene matches. The CDR3 totals 16 residues. This CDR3 reads CASSPLAESSYNEQFF. CDR3 coding DNA: TGTGCCAGCAGCCCCCTAGCGGAAAGCTCCTACAATGAGCAGTTCTTC. The full variable domain, with the rest looked up from reference TRBV5-6 and TRBJ2-1, is DAGVTQSPTHLIKTRGQQVTLRCSPKSGHDTVSWYQQALGQGPQFIFQYYEEEERQRGNFPDRFSGHQFPNYSSELNVNALLLGDSALYLCASSPLAESSYNEQFFGPGTRLTVL.

The gene calls are TRBV9 and TRBJ2-2, with 7 bases matching TRBD1. The V gene end was trimmed by 0 bases and the J gene end by 0 bases; junction bases not matched to a gene: 5. The CDR3 totals 17 residues. Germline CDR1 reads SGDLS; CDR2 reads YYNGEE. The CDR3, as DNA: TGTGCCAGCAGCGTAGGACAGGGCGCGGCGAACACCGGGGAGCTGTTTTTT. It codes for CASSVGQGAANTGELFF.

The chain recombines TRBV28 with TRBJ1-4, with D unresolved. There are 17 residues in the CDR3. CDR1 MDHEN and CDR2 SYDVKM come from the germline V gene. Trimming removed 4 bases from V and 6 bases from J, with 21 bases in between. CDR3 in DNA: TGTGCCAGCAGTTACAACTTAGGGAGGGAGTCGGATGAAAAACTGTTTTTT. Amino acids: CASSYNLGRESDEKLFF.

J is TRBJ1-1 and V is TRBV2; the D is unclear. Trimming took 0 bases from V and 6 from J, leaving 5 bases between them. Germline values: CDR1 SNHLY, CDR2 FYNNEI. This CDR3 comprises 12 residues. CDR3 DNA sequence: TGTGCCAGCAGTGAAGCGGGAGCTGAAGCTTTCTTT. This encodes CASSEAGAEAFF.

The V and J genes are TRBV6-2 or TRBV6-3 and TRBJ1-1; tentatively, D is TRBD1 (5 bases). Germline CDR1 MNHEY, CDR2 SVGEGT. V was trimmed by 5 bases and J by 6 bases, leaving 16 bases between them. The CDR3 loop spans 14 amino acids. Here the CDR3 reads CASSPRNRYSEAFF. The CDR3 bases are TGTGCCAGCAGTCCCCGAAACAGGTACTCTGAAGCTTTCTTT.

CDR3 sequence: CASSSAAGNTEAFF. CDR3 nucleotides: TGCGCCAGCAGCTCGGCGGCCGGTAACACTGAAGCTTTCTTT. The gene calls are TRBV5-1 and TRBJ1-1; no clear D gene. Trimming took off 3 bases at V and 2 bases at J, with 11 bases between the two ends. Germline CDR1 reads SGHRS; CDR2 reads YFSETQ. The CDR3 runs to 14 residues. The whole variable domain, filled in from reference TRBV5-1 and TRBJ1-1, reads KAGVTQTPRYLIKTRGQQVTLSCSPISGHRSVSWYQQTPGQGLQFLFEYFSETQRNKGNFPGRFSGRQFSNSRSEMNVSTLELGDSALYLCASSSAAGNTEAFFGQGTRLTVV.

This sequence joins TRBV30 and TRBJ1-5; D possibly corresponds to TRBD1 (5 bases). The CDR3 runs 14 residues. Germline V CDR1 and CDR2: GTSNPN, SVGIG (reference sequence). V shed 8 bases and J shed 2 bases, with 16 bases lying between them. The CDR3 reads CAADSIVGNQPQHF. Here the CDR3 DNA reads TGTGCCGCCGACAGTATTGTAGGCAATCAGCCCCAGCATTTT.

The chain has TRBV2 and TRBJ1-5; D unresolved. The V gene's germline CDR1 is SNHLY and CDR2 FYNNEI. This CDR3 is built from 16 residues. With 3 bases removed from V and 0 bases from J, the gap between germline ends came to 12 bases. The CDR3 here is CASSEGGSDSNQPQHF. In DNA, the CDR3 is TGTGCCAGCAGTGAGGGCGGGAGTGATAGCAATCAGCCCCAGCATTTT.

This chain uses TRBV15 with TRBJ2-5, with D tentatively TRBD1 (6 bases). CDR1 is LNHNV and CDR2 is YYDKDF in the germline V gene (reference sequence). This CDR3 comprises 15 residues. V lost 5 bases and J lost 1, with 14 bases in between. CDR3 residues: CATSGRGGSQETQYF. The CDR3 DNA follows: TGTGCCACCAGCGGAAGAGGGGGTTCCCAAGAGACCCAGTACTTC. The entire variable domain, with the rest obtained from reference TRBV15 and TRBJ2-5, is as follows: DAMVIQNPRYQVTQFGKPVTLSCSQTLNHNVMYWYQQKSSQAPKLLFHYYDKDFNNEADTPDNFQSRRPNTSFCFLDIRSPGLGDTAMYLCATSGRGGSQETQYFGPGTRLLVL.

This sequence joins TRBV3-1 (or the pseudogene TRBV3-2) and TRBJ2-1, with 8 bases that match TRBD1. The J segment lost 2 bases and the V segment lost 4 bases, leaving 4 bases of the junction unmatched. The CDR3 length is 15 residues. Germline CDR1 LGHDT, CDR2 YNNKEL (reference sequence). The CDR3 DNA follows: TGTGCCAGCAGCCCCAACAGGGGGACCTACAATGAGCAGTTCTTC. Its translation: CASSPNRGTYNEQFF.

The chain joins TRBV6-1 to TRBJ2-7; D not certain. V was clipped by 2 bases and J by 5 bases, with 10 bases between them. This CDR3 region has 13 residues. Germline lookup yields CDR1 MNHNS and CDR2 SASEGT. The CDR3 DNA reads TGTGCCAGCAGTGAACGCCCCCCGGACGAGCAGTACGTC. Residues: CASSERPPDEQYV.

The DNA for the CDR3 is TGTGCCACCAGCAGGAATCAGGGAAACTATGGCTACACCTTC. Translated: CATSRNQGNYGYTF. The gene calls are TRBV15 and TRBJ1-2; D is perhaps TRBD1 (5 bases). V lost 3 bases, J lost 2 bases, and 10 bases lay in between. The CDR3 has 14 residues. The germline CDR1 and CDR2 sequences are LNHNV and YYDKDF (reference sequence).

This chain links TRBV5-1 with TRBJ2-2, with D perhaps TRBD2 (5 bases). The CDR3 consists of 16 residues. Germline V CDR1 and CDR2: SGHRS, YFSETQ. V was shortened by 1 base and J by 3 bases, with 13 bases between the two germline ends. CDR3 sequence reads: CASSLFGVRDTGELFF. The CDR3 DNA reads TGCGCCAGCAGCTTGTTCGGGGTACGGGACACCGGGGAGCTGTTTTTT.

The gene calls are TRBV18 and TRBJ2-2, with TRBD1 as a possible D gene (6 bases). This CDR3 region has 15 residues. Germline V gene sequence: CDR1 KGHSH, CDR2 LQKENI. V lost 0 bases to trimming and J lost 5 bases, with 10 bases between them. The CDR3 DNA follows: TGTGCCAGCTCACCACCTAATGGACAGACCGGGGAGCTGTTTTTT. Translating it yields CASSPPNGQTGELFF.

A few counts support this clone. The chain recombines TRBV4-1 with TRBJ1-5, with 9 positions matching TRBD1. The length of the CDR3 is 13 residues. Germline CDR1 reads MGHRA; CDR2 reads YSYEKL. Trimming at V came to 4 bases and at J to 11 bases, leaving 6 bases not matched to a gene. CDR3 DNA: TGCGCCAGCAGCCCGACAGGGGGTTTGACCCAGCATTTT. Translating it yields CASSPTGGLTQHF.

This clone occurred many times. The rearrangement uses TRBV4-1 and TRBJ1-2, with a possible D match to TRBD1 (6 bases). The CDR3 length is 14 residues. V lost 5 bases and J lost 4, with 14 bases in between. The germline CDR1 and CDR2 sequences are MGHRA and YSYEKL. This chain's CDR3 is CASSSADRTYGYTF. The CDR3 DNA sequence: TGCGCCAGCAGCTCAGCGGACAGAACCTATGGCTACACCTTC.

The rearrangement uses TRBV5-1 and TRBJ2-3; TRBD2 aligns across 8 bases. CDR1 and CDR2 from the germline V gene are SGHRS and YFSETQ. Unmatched junction bases numbered 5, after V lost 0 bases and J lost 2 bases. The CDR3 is 16 amino acids. CDR3 loop: CASSLGLAGITDTQYF. The CDR3 DNA sequence: TGCGCCAGCAGCTTGGGGCTAGCGGGTATCACAGATACGCAGTATTTT.

The CDR3, as DNA: TGTGCCAGCAGTAGGGGGGGGAACACTGAAGCTTTCTTT. Translating it yields CASSRGGNTEAFF. The V gene is TRBV6-5, the J gene TRBJ1-1, with a weak D call TRBD1 (6 bases). Germline lookup yields CDR1 MNHEY and CDR2 SVGAGI. This CDR3 has 13 residues. V lost 5 bases, J lost 1 base, and 8 bases lay in between.